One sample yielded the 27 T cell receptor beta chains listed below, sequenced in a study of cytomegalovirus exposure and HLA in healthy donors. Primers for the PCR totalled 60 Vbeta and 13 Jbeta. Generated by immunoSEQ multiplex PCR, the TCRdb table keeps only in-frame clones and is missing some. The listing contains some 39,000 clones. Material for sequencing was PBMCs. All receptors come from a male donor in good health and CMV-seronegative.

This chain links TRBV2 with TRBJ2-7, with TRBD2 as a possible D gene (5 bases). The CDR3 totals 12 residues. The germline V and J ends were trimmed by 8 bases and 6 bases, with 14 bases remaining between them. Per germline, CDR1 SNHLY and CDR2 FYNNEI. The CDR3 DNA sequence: TGTGCCAGCCGGAGGCCGGGGAGCGAGCAGTACTTC. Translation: CASRRPGSEQYF.

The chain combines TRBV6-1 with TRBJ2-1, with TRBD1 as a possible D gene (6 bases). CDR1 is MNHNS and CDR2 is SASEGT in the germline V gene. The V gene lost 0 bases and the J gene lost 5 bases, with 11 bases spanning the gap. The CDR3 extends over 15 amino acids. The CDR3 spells CASSEAPAGDNEQFF. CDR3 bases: TGTGCCAGCAGTGAAGCCCCGGCAGGGGACAATGAGCAGTTCTTC.

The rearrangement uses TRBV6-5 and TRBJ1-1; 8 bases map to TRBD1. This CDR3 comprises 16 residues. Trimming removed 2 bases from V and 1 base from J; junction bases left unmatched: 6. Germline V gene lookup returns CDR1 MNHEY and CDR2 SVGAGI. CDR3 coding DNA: TGTGCCAGCAGTTACCTTAGGACAGGGCCGAACACTGAAGCTTTCTTT. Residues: CASSYLRTGPNTEAFF.

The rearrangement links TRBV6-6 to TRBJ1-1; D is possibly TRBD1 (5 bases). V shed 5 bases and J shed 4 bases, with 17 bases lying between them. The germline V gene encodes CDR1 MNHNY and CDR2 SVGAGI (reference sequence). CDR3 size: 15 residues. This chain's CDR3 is CASSKGSGGITEAFF. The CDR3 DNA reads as TGTGCCAGCAGTAAGGGGTCCGGTGGGATCACTGAAGCTTTCTTT.

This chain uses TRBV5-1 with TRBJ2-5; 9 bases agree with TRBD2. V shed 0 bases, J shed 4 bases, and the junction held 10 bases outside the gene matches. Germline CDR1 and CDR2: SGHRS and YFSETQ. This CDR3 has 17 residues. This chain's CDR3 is CASSLGGGGRVGETQYF. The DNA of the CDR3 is TGCGCCAGCAGCTTGGGCGGCGGCGGGAGGGTCGGAGAGACCCAGTACTTC.

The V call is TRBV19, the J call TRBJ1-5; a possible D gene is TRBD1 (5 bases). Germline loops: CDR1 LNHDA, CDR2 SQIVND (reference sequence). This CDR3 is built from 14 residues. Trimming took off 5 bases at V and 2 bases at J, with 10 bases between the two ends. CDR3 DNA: TGTGCCAGTAGTCACAGGAGCGGCAATCAGCCCCAGCATTTT. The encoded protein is CASSHRSGNQPQHF. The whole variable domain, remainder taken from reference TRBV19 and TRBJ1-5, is DGGITQSPKYLFRKEGQNVTLSCEQNLNHDAMYWYRQDPGQGLRLIYYSQIVNDFQKGDIAEGYSVSREKKESFPLTVTSAQKNPTAFYLCASSHRSGNQPQHFGDGTRLSIL.

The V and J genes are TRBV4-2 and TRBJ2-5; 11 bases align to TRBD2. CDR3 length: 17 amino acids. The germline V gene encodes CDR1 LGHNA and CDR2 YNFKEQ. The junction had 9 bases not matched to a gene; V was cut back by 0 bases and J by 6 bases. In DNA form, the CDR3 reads TGTGCCAGCAGCCAAGATGGAACTAGCGGGGGCAGAAAGACCCAGTACTTC. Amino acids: CASSQDGTSGGRKTQYF.

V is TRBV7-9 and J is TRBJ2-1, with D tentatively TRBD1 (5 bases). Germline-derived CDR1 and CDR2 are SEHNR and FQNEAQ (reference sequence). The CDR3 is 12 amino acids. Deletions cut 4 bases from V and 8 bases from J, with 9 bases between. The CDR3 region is CASSSGIDEQFF. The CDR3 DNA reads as TGTGCCAGCAGCTCAGGGATTGATGAGCAGTTCTTC. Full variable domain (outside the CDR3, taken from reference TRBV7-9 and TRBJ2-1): DTGVSQNPRHKITKRGQNVTFRCDPISEHNRLYWYRQTLGQGPEFLTYFQNEAQLEKSRLLSDRFSAERPKGSFSTLEIQRTEQGDSAMYLCASSSGIDEQFFGPGTRLTVL.

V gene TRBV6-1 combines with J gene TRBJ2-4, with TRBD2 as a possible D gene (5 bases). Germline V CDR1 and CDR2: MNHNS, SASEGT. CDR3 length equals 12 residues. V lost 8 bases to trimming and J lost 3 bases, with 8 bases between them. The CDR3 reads CASGLGKNIQYF. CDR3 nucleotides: TGTGCCAGCGGACTTGGCAAAAACATTCAGTACTTC.

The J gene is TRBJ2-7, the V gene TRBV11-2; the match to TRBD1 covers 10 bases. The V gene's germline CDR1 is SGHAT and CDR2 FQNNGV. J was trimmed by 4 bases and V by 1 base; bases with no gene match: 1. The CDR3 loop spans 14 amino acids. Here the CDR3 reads CASSLVGQGYEQYF. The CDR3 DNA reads TGTGCCAGCAGCTTAGTGGGACAGGGGTACGAGCAGTACTTC.

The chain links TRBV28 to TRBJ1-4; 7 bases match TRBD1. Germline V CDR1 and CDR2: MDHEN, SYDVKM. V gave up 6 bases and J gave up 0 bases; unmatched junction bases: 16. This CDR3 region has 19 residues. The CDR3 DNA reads TGTGCCAGCAGCTGGGGGACAGCAGCCGCTAGTGCAACTAATGAAAAACTGTTTTTT. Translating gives CASSWGTAAASATNEKLFF.

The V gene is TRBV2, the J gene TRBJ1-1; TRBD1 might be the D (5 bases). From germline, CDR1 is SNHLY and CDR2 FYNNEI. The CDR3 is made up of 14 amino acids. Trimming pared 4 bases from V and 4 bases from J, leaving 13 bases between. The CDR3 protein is CASSVQGRSTEAFF. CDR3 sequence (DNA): TGTGCCAGCAGTGTGCAGGGCCGCAGCACTGAAGCTTTCTTT.

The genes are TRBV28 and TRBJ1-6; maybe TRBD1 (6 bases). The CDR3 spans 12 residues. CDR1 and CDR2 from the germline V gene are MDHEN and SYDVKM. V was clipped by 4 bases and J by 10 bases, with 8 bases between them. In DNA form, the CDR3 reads TGTGCCAGCAGTTCAGGGGTGTCACCCCTCCACTTT. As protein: CASSSGVSPLHF.

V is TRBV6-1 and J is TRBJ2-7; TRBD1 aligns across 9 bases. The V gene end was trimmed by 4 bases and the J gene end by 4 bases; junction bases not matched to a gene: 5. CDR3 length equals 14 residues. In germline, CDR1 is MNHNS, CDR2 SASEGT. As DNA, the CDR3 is TGTGCCAGCAGTGCCCGACAGGGGGGTTACGAGCAGTACTTC. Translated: CASSARQGGYEQYF.

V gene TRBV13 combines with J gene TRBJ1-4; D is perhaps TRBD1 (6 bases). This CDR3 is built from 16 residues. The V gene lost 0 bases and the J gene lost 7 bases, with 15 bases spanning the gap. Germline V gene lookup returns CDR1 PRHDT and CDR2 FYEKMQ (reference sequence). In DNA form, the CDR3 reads TGTGCCAGCAGCTTAGGGAAAGGGACACAATTTGAAAAACTGTTTTTT. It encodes CASSLGKGTQFEKLFF.

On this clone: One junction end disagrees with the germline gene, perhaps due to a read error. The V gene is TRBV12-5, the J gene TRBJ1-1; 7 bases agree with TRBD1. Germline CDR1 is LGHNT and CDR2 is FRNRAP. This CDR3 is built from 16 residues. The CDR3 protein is CASGLDYRGGYTEDFF. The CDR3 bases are TGTGCTAGTGGTTTGGACTACAGGGGAGGTTACACTGAAGATTTCTTT.

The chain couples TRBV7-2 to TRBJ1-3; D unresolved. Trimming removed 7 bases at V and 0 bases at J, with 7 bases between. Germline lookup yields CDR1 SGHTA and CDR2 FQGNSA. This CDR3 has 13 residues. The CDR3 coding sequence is TGTGCCAGCAAACACCCCTCTGGAAACACCATATATTTT. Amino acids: CASKHPSGNTIYF.

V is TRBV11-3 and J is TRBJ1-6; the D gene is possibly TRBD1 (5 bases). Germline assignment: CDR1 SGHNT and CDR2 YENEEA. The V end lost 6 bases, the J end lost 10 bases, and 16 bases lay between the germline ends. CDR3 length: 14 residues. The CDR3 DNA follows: TGTGCCAGCAGTCTGGGCAGGGTGGACTCACCCCTCCACTTT. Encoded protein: CASSLGRVDSPLHF.

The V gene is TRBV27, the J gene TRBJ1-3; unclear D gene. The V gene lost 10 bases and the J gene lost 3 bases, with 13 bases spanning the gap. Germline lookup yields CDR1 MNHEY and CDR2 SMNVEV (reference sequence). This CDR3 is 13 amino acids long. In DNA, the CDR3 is TGTGCCACCTCGAGAGGGTATGGAAACACCATATATTTT. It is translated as CATSRGYGNTIYF.

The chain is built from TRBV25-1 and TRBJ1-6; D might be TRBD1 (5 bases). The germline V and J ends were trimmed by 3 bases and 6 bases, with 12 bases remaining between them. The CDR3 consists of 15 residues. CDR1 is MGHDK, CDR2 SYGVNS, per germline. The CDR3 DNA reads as TGTGCCAGCAGTGATTCTGGGGCGAGTAATTCACCCCTCCACTTT. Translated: CASSDSGASNSPLHF.

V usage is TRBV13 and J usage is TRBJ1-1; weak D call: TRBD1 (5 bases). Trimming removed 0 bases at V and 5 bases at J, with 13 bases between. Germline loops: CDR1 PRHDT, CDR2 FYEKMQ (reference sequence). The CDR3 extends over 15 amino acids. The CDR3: CASSLGRQMVTEAFF. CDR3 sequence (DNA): TGTGCCAGCAGCTTAGGCCGACAGATGGTGACTGAAGCTTTCTTT. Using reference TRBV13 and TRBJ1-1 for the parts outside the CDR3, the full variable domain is AAGVIQSPRHLIKEKRETATLKCYPIPRHDTVYWYQQGPGQDPQFLISFYEKMQSDKGSIPDRFSAQQFSDYHSELNMSSLELGDSALYFCASSLGRQMVTEAFFGQGTRLTVV.

The CDR3 here is CASNRGGVVSYEQYF. The CDR3 DNA reads TGCGCCAGCAACAGGGGGGGGGTTGTGTCCTACGAGCAGTACTTC. The gene calls are TRBV5-1 and TRBJ2-7, with D perhaps TRBD1 (8 bases). The CDR3 contains 15 residues. Germline values: CDR1 SGHRS, CDR2 YFSETQ. V lost 6 bases, J lost 1 base, and 17 bases lay in between.

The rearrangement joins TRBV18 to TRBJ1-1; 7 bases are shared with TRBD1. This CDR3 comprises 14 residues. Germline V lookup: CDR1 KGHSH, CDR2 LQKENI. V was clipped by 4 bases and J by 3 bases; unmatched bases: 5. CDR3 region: CASSQMGQYTEAFF. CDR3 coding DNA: TGTGCCAGCTCACAAATGGGACAGTACACTGAAGCTTTCTTT.

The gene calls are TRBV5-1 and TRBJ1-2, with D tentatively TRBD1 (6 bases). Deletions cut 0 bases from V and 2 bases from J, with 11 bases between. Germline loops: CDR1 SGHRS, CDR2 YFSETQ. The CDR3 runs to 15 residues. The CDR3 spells CASSLVAGANYGYTF. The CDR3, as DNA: TGCGCCAGCAGCTTGGTTGCAGGGGCCAACTATGGCTACACCTTC.

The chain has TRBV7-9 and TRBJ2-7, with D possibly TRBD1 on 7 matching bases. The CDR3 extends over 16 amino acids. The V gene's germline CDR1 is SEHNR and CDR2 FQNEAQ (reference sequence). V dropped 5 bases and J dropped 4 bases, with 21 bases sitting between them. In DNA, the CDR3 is TGTGCCAGCAGCCCTCCCTCGACAGGGACTTTTTACGAGCAGTACTTC. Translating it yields CASSPPSTGTFYEQYF.

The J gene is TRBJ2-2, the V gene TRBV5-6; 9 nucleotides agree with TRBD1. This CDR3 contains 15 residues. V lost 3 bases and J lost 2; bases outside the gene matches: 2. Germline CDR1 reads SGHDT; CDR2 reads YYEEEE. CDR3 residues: CASSWDRVNTGELFF. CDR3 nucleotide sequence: TGTGCCAGCAGCTGGGACAGGGTTAACACCGGGGAGCTGTTTTTT.

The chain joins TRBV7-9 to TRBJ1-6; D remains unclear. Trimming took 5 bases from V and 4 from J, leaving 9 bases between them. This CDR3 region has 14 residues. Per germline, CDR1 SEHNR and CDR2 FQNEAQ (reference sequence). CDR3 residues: CASSGDGYNSPLHF. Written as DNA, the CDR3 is TGTGCCAGCAGCGGAGACGGGTATAATTCACCCCTCCACTTT.